Presented here are 22 T cell receptor beta chains from one specimen sequenced in a study of T cells after yellow fever vaccination. TCRdb independently ran MiXCR on the 5' RACE reads; one entry per CDR3 protein. The repertoire has 450,000 to 550,000 distinct CDR3 sequences, about a fifth of them found once; the top ten carry roughly a sixth. The material sequenced was PBMCs, taken roughly 20 days after the first yellow fever vaccination. The receptors were sampled from a man younger than 35 who received the YFV17D yellow fever vaccine.

This clonotype was counted a few times. The chain carries TRBV30 and TRBJ2-2; D possibly corresponds to TRBD2 (6 bases). Germline CDR1 reads GTSNPN; CDR2 reads SVGIG (reference sequence). V was shortened by 5 bases and J by 6 bases, with 28 bases between the two germline ends. CDR3 length equals 18 residues. The CDR3: CAWFGGWGPGVLPGELFF. CDR3 in DNA: TGTGCCTGGTTTGGTGGCTGGGGACCGGGGGTCTTGCCCGGGGAGCTGTTTTTT. Variable domain in full (rest from reference TRBV30 and TRBJ2-2): SQTIHQWPATLVQPVGSPLSLECTVEGTSNPNLYWYRQAAGRGLQLLFYSVGIGQISSEVPQNLSASRPQDRQFILSSKKLLLSDSGFYLCAWFGGWGPGVLPGELFFGEGSRLTVL.

The chain joins TRBV6-2 or TRBV6-3 to TRBJ2-4, with no clear D. The CDR3 contains 14 residues. The germline CDR1 and CDR2 sequences are MNHEY and SVGEGT. V lost 6 bases and J 0 bases, leaving 9 bases between the germline ends. The CDR3 DNA follows: TGTGCCAGCAGCCCATACTTAGCCAAAAACATTCAGTACTTC. Residues: CASSPYLAKNIQYF.

V and J are TRBV9 and TRBJ2-3; a weak D match, TRBD1 (5 bases). Germline lookup yields CDR1 SGDLS and CDR2 YYNGEE. Between the trimmed V and J ends, which lost 0 bases and 8 bases, there was a span of 13 bases. The CDR3 spans 14 residues. The CDR3 sequence is CASSVGEGVATQYF. In DNA, the CDR3 is TGTGCCAGCAGCGTAGGAGAAGGGGTAGCTACGCAGTATTTT.

This clonotype has just a few counts. The V call is TRBV5-1, the J call TRBJ2-1; maybe TRBD2 (6 bases). The V gene lost 0 bases and the J gene lost 0 bases, with 16 bases spanning the gap. This CDR3 is 18 amino acids long. The germline CDR1 and CDR2 sequences are SGHRS and YFSETQ. In nucleotides, the CDR3 is TGCGCCAGCAGCTTGGCGGGACTCGATAGGAGCTCCTACAATGAGCAGTTCTTC. Protein sequence: CASSLAGLDRSSYNEQFF.

This sequence joins TRBV12-3 or TRBV12-4 and TRBJ1-5; unclear D gene. V gave up 10 bases and J gave up 3 bases, with 13 bases separating them. CDR3 size: 13 residues. The CDR3 DNA reads TGTGCCACCAACGGAGGTCCCAATCAGCCCCAGCATTTT. Amino acid sequence: CATNGGPNQPQHF.

The chain combines TRBV29-1 with TRBJ2-1; a weak D match, TRBD1 (7 bases). The CDR3 length is 13 residues. V gave up 7 bases and J gave up 3 bases, with 13 bases separating them. The germline CDR1 and CDR2 sequences are SQVTM and ANQGSEA. The DNA for the CDR3 is TGCAGCGCCGCGGGACAGAACTACAATGAGCAGTTCTTC. Its protein product is CSAAGQNYNEQFF.

This clonotype was found a few times. This chain joins TRBV7-8 and TRBJ1-5, with D perhaps TRBD1 (6 bases). Deletions cut 1 base from V and 7 bases from J, with 14 bases between. Germline lookup yields CDR1 SGHVS and CDR2 FQNEAQ. The CDR3 sequence is 15 residues long. DNA of the CDR3: TGTGCCAGCAGCTTAGAGGGGGGCAGGGCGCAGCCCCAGCATTTT. Protein sequence: CASSLEGGRAQPQHF.

This clonotype was seen a single time. The CDR3 DNA sequence: TGTGCCAGCGCCCGGACAGGGGGCGTCCACGAGCAGTACGTC. Translating gives CASARTGGVHEQYV. The genes are TRBV6-1 and TRBJ2-7, with 11 bases aligning to TRBD1. Trimming cost V 8 bases and J 5 bases; bases outside gene matches: 8. This CDR3 is built from 14 residues. CDR1 is MNHNS, CDR2 SASEGT, per germline.

This chain uses TRBV6-2 or TRBV6-3 with TRBJ1-2; D is unresolved. The length of the CDR3 is 13 residues. Trimming removed 6 bases at V and 6 bases at J, with 14 bases between. Germline V lookup: CDR1 MNHEY, CDR2 SVGEGT. The CDR3 DNA reads TGTGCCAGCAGCCAACGCCTAAGTCATGGCTACACCTTC. As protein: CASSQRLSHGYTF.

The J gene is TRBJ1-4, the V gene TRBV7-6, with 7 bases identical to TRBD1. The V gene end was trimmed by 8 bases and the J gene end by 4 bases; junction bases not matched to a gene: 7. Per the germline V gene, CDR1 is SGHVS and CDR2 is FNYEAQ. The CDR3 extends over 14 amino acids. The CDR3 region is CASGDSVHNEKLFF. In DNA form, the CDR3 reads TGTGCCAGCGGGGACAGTGTCCATAATGAAAAACTGTTTTTT.

The rearrangement joins TRBV9 to TRBJ1-2; 8 nucleotides line up with TRBD1. The CDR3 contains 14 residues. The V gene end was trimmed by 2 bases and the J gene end by 8 bases; junction bases not matched to a gene: 8. Germline values: CDR1 SGDLS, CDR2 YYNGEE. DNA for the CDR3: TGTGCCAGCAGCGTTCAGGGGGCGCGAAACGGCTACACCTTC. Protein product: CASSVQGARNGYTF.

Ten or more counts support this clonotype. V is TRBV7-2 and J is TRBJ2-3, with D unclear. CDR1 and CDR2 from the germline V gene are SGHTA and FQGNSA. V lost 5 bases and J lost 6, with 9 bases in between. The CDR3 spans 12 residues. The CDR3 reads CASSPGSDTQYF. The CDR3 DNA follows: TGTGCCAGCAGCCCCGGCTCGGATACGCAGTATTTT.

This clonotype was detected a few times. This chain connects TRBV20-1 to TRBJ1-6; the D is unclear. V lost 2 bases and J lost 0, with 5 bases in between. Germline V gene lookup returns CDR1 DFQATT and CDR2 SNEGSKA (reference sequence). This CDR3 spans 14 amino acids. CDR3 sequence (DNA): TGCAGTGCTAGAAAGGGCTCCTATAATTCACCCCTCCACTTT. Protein sequence: CSARKGSYNSPLHF.

The chain carries TRBV27 and TRBJ1-1, with 9 bases fitting TRBD1. The CDR3 is made up of 17 amino acids. CDR1 and CDR2 from the germline V gene are MNHEY and SMNVEV (reference sequence). Trimming cost V 3 bases and J 1 base; bases outside gene matches: 9. CDR3 loop: CASSFSAGQGTNTEAFF. The CDR3 bases are TGTGCCAGCAGTTTCTCCGCCGGACAGGGGACGAACACTGAAGCTTTCTTT.

This sequence joins TRBV5-5 and TRBJ2-5; 9 bases are shared with TRBD2. The J segment lost 5 bases and the V segment lost 4 bases, leaving 9 bases of the junction unmatched. CDR1 is SGHKS, CDR2 YYEKEE, per germline (reference sequence). CDR3 length equals 15 residues. The CDR3 here is CASSTALAGRETQYF. The CDR3, as DNA: TGTGCCAGCAGCACGGCCCTAGCGGGGCGGGAGACCCAGTACTTC.

This clonotype was observed a handful of times. The CDR3 here is CASSPRAFGELFF. DNA of the CDR3: TGTGCCAGCAGCCCTCGGGCGTTCGGGGAGCTGTTTTTT. J is TRBJ2-2 and V is TRBV7-2; D is ambiguous. V was pared by 5 bases and J by 7 bases, with 11 bases between. The germline CDR1 and CDR2 sequences are SGHTA and FQGNSA. The CDR3 sequence is 13 residues long.

The V gene is TRBV7-6, the J gene TRBJ2-3; possible D gene TRBD2, 6 bases. Germline loops: CDR1 SGHVS, CDR2 FNYEAQ. The CDR3 runs 13 residues. Trimming removed 8 bases from V and 5 bases from J, with 14 bases in between. CDR3 amino acids: CASRRGAQDTQYF. The CDR3 bases are TGTGCCAGCCGGAGGGGCGCACAAGATACGCAGTATTTT. The variable domain in full, with the rest retrieved from reference TRBV7-6 and TRBJ2-3, is GAGVSQSPRYKVTKRGQDVALRCDPISGHVSLYWYRQALGQGPEFLTYFNYEAQQDKSGLPNDRFSAERPEGSISTLTIQRTEQRDSAMYRCASRRGAQDTQYFGPGTRLTVL.

This clonotype was seen more than once but under ten times. The chain uses TRBV12-3 or TRBV12-4 and TRBJ2-3; D is undetermined. The CDR3 is 13 residues long. The ends were cut back, 6 bases at V and 2 bases at J, with 9 bases in the middle. CDR3 loop: CASSGANTDTQYF. The CDR3 DNA reads as TGTGCCAGCAGCGGAGCTAACACAGATACGCAGTATTTT.

There are a few counts of this clonotype. This rearrangement joins TRBV5-1 to TRBJ2-1, with D unresolved. The germline V and J ends were trimmed by 0 bases and 6 bases, with 10 bases remaining between them. Germline V gives CDR1 SGHRS, CDR2 YFSETQ. The CDR3 is made up of 14 amino acids. The CDR3 region is CASSLAAAGNEQFF. CDR3 bases: TGCGCCAGCAGCTTGGCGGCAGCCGGCAATGAGCAGTTCTTC.

The genes are TRBV3-1 and TRBJ1-4; maybe TRBD1 (5 bases). The CDR3 extends over 13 amino acids. Trimming removed 3 bases at V and 11 bases at J, with 13 bases between. The germline gives CDR1 LGHDT, CDR2 YNNKEL (reference sequence). The CDR3 here is CASSHGEGKKLFF. CDR3 in DNA: TGTGCCAGCAGCCACGGGGAGGGGAAGAAACTGTTTTTT.

Only a few counts were recorded for this clonotype. The gene calls are TRBV10-3 and TRBJ2-3; weak D call: TRBD1 (5 bases). CDR1 and CDR2 from the germline V gene are ENHRY and SYGVKD. Trimming cost V 10 bases and J 4 bases, with 12 bases left between them. This CDR3 contains 12 residues. The chain's CDR3 is CATKGMPDTQYF. Here the CDR3 DNA reads TGTGCCACGAAGGGGATGCCAGATACGCAGTATTTT.

The V and J genes are TRBV5-6 and TRBJ2-5; D remains unclear. The CDR3 has 12 residues. Trimming stripped 0 bases from V and 4 bases from J, with 4 bases between. In germline, CDR1 is SGHDT, CDR2 YYEEEE. Here the CDR3 DNA reads TGTGCCAGCAGCTTGGTAACAGAGACCCAGTACTTC. It specifies CASSLVTETQYF.